This is a list of T cell receptor beta chains from one sample in a study of blood T cells in healthy people across ages. TCRdb reprocessed the 5' RACE reads via MiXCR and lists one record per CDR3 protein. The table records around 990,000 distinct CDR3 sequences, less than 25% of them present only once. This sample was also put to use in a study of T cells of mothers and their children.

The sample comprised blood. Every receptor here comes from a girl aged 2 to 9 in good health. Both conserved end residues are part of each CDR3. The D gene is left open where the match is weak. Clone size, where shown, is once, few, many, or a class for clones that have expanded.

clone size: -
D gene: -
J gene: TRBJ2-5
V gene: TRBV12-3/TRBV12-4
CDR3 DNA: TGTGCCAGCACCCCCTTTTCGGACGCACAAGAGACCCAGTACTTC
CDR3 protein: CASTPFSDAQETQYF

clone size: -
D gene: -
J gene: TRBJ1-1
V gene: TRBV29-1
CDR3 DNA: TGCAGCGTTCGCCTTCGAGGGATTGAAGCTTTCTTT
CDR3 protein: CSVRLRGIEAFF

clone size: -
D gene: -
J gene: TRBJ2-3
V gene: TRBV12-3/TRBV12-4
CDR3 DNA: TGTGCCAGCAGTTTCTACGTGGGGGAATGGGGCGATACGCAGTATTTT
CDR3 protein: CASSFYVGEWGDTQYF

clone size: few
D gene: -
J gene: TRBJ2-7
V gene: TRBV29-1
CDR3 DNA: TGCAGCGTGGCTGACAGGAGCTACGAGCAGTACTTC
CDR3 protein: CSVADRSYEQYF

clone size: few
D gene: TRBD2
J gene: TRBJ2-1
V gene: TRBV7-9
CDR3 DNA: TGTGCCAGCAGCAACCTCCATCAACTAGCGGGAGGGCCAGATGAGCAGTTCTTC
CDR3 protein: CASSNLHQLAGGPDEQFF

clone size: -
D gene: -
J gene: TRBJ1-2
V gene: TRBV27
CDR3 DNA: TGTGCCAGCAGTTTCAGATTACGGGTGACGTCCGATGGCTACACCTTC
CDR3 protein: CASSFRLRVTSDGYTF

clone size: -
D gene: TRBD2
J gene: TRBJ2-1
V gene: TRBV20-1
CDR3 DNA: TGCAGTGCGACTAGCGGGAAGGTTGTTCGTGAGCAGTTCTTC
CDR3 protein: CSATSGKVVREQFF

clone size: few
D gene: TRBD2
J gene: TRBJ2-3
V gene: TRBV13
CDR3 DNA: TGTGCCAGCAGCTCCGGACTAGTGGGCGCAGATACGCAGTATTTT
CDR3 protein: CASSSGLVGADTQYF

clone size: few
D gene: -
J gene: TRBJ2-1
V gene: TRBV18
CDR3 DNA: TGTGCCAGCTCACCACAAAAGCTAGCTGATGAGCAGTTCTTC
CDR3 protein: CASSPQKLADEQFF

clone size: few
D gene: -
J gene: TRBJ1-4
V gene: TRBV4-1
CDR3 DNA: TGCGCCAGCAGCCAAGTTGACAGTATTAATGAAAAACTGTTTTTT
CDR3 protein: CASSQVDSINEKLFF

clone size: -
D gene: -
J gene: TRBJ2-7
V gene: TRBV7-9
CDR3 DNA: TGTGCCATCGTTGGGACTCTCTCCTACGAGCAGTACTTC
CDR3 protein: CAIVGTLSYEQYF

clone size: -
D gene: -
J gene: TRBJ2-7
V gene: TRBV5-1
CDR3 DNA: TGCGCCAGCAGCCTAAACCTCCGGGACGCCACATCCTACGAGCAGTACTTC
CDR3 protein: CASSLNLRDATSYEQYF

clone size: -
D gene: -
J gene: TRBJ2-3
V gene: TRBV29-1
CDR3 DNA: TGCAGCGTTGCCCTTCTCAGGGAAGATACGCAGTATTTT
CDR3 protein: CSVALLREDTQYF

clone size: few
D gene: TRBD1
J gene: TRBJ2-2
V gene: TRBV29-1
CDR3 DNA: TGCAGCGTTGTACGGGACAGGGGACCCGGGGAGCTGTTTTTT
CDR3 protein: CSVVRDRGPGELFF

clone size: few
D gene: -
J gene: TRBJ2-7
V gene: TRBV13
CDR3 DNA: TGTGCCAGCAGCTTAGTCAGTAGCGGCACAACTTACGAGCAGTACTTC
CDR3 protein: CASSLVSSGTTYEQYF

clone size: few
D gene: -
J gene: TRBJ2-1
V gene: TRBV12-3/TRBV12-4
CDR3 DNA: TGTGCCGTGGCGATCGGGGTTAATGAGCAGTTCTTC
CDR3 protein: CAVAIGVNEQFF

clone size: few
D gene: -
J gene: TRBJ2-7
V gene: TRBV7-9
CDR3 DNA: TGTGCCAGCAGGCCGGACTTAATCTACGAGCAGTACTTC
CDR3 protein: CASRPDLIYEQYF

clone size: few
D gene: -
J gene: TRBJ1-4
V gene: TRBV29-1
CDR3 DNA: TGCAGCGTTGAATTTAAAGAAAAACTGTTTTTT
CDR3 protein: CSVEFKEKLFF

clone size: few
D gene: TRBD2
J gene: TRBJ2-5
V gene: TRBV11-3
CDR3 DNA: TGTGCCAGCAGCTACCTGGGGGGGTCGAGCCAAGAGACCCAGTACTTC
CDR3 protein: CASSYLGGSSQETQYF

clone size: -
D gene: -
J gene: TRBJ2-5
V gene: TRBV5-4
CDR3 DNA: TGTGCCAGCAGCTTGTTTAGCGGCCAAGAGACCCAGTACTTC
CDR3 protein: CASSLFSGQETQYF

clone size: -
D gene: TRBD2
J gene: TRBJ2-3
V gene: TRBV9
CDR3 DNA: TGTGCCAGCACCGGGGGGGCTAGCACAGATACGCAGTATTTT
CDR3 protein: CASTGGASTDTQYF

clone size: few
D gene: TRBD1
J gene: TRBJ1-1
V gene: TRBV18
CDR3 DNA: TGTGCCATCAGCAGGGGGTTGGACACTGAAGCTTTCTTT
CDR3 protein: CAISRGLDTEAFF

clone size: -
D gene: TRBD2
J gene: TRBJ2-3
V gene: TRBV4-3
CDR3 DNA: TGCGCCAGCAGCCGACTAACGGGGGAGGGAGATACGCAGTATTTT
CDR3 protein: CASSRLTGEGDTQYF

clone size: few
D gene: TRBD2
J gene: TRBJ2-1
V gene: TRBV10-3
CDR3 DNA: TGTGCCATCAGTGAGTCGGGGACTAGTCCCGATGAGCAGTTCTTC
CDR3 protein: CAISESGTSPDEQFF

clone size: few
D gene: TRBD2
J gene: TRBJ2-3
V gene: TRBV7-2
CDR3 DNA: TGTGCCAGCAGCTTAGTCTGGACTAGCGGGGTACCGGATACGCAGTATTTT
CDR3 protein: CASSLVWTSGVPDTQYF

clone size: -
D gene: -
J gene: TRBJ1-2
V gene: TRBV20-1
CDR3 DNA: TGCAGTGCTCCCTGGGGTGCAGCGAATGGCTACACCTTC
CDR3 protein: CSAPWGAANGYTF

clone size: few
D gene: -
J gene: TRBJ2-3
V gene: TRBV20-1
CDR3 DNA: TGCAGTGCTAGAACGGCGCAGTATTTT
CDR3 protein: CSARTAQYF

clone size: -
D gene: TRBD2
J gene: TRBJ2-1
V gene: TRBV28
CDR3 DNA: TGTGCCAGCAGTTTGGGGCGGGAGTGGGTATATGAGCAGTTCTTC
CDR3 protein: CASSLGREWVYEQFF

clone size: -
D gene: -
J gene: TRBJ2-5
V gene: TRBV6-8
CDR3 DNA: TGTGCCAACGTCCCCGGAAGGTGGAGGGTGATTGAGACCCAGTACTTC
CDR3 protein: CANVPGRWRVIETQYF

clone size: -
D gene: -
J gene: TRBJ2-4
V gene: TRBV12-5
CDR3 DNA: TGTGCTAGTGGTGAGCCCCCCCAGGAGAATCCCATTCAGTACTTC
CDR3 protein: CASGEPPQENPIQYF

clone size: -
D gene: -
J gene: TRBJ1-2
V gene: TRBV7-8
CDR3 DNA: TGTGCCAGCAGCCCAATGGGCACGAGTTATGGCCACACCTTC
CDR3 protein: CASSPMGTSYGHTF

clone size: -
D gene: TRBD1
J gene: TRBJ1-3
V gene: TRBV20-1
CDR3 DNA: TGCAGTGCTAGCACAGGGGCCGAAAACACCATATATTTT
CDR3 protein: CSASTGAENTIYF

clone size: few
D gene: TRBD1
J gene: TRBJ2-6
V gene: TRBV5-1
CDR3 DNA: TGCGCCAGCAGCTTGTTAGGGACAGGGGACGGCAACGTCCTGACTTTC
CDR3 protein: CASSLLGTGDGNVLTF

clone size: few
D gene: TRBD1
J gene: TRBJ2-5
V gene: TRBV28
CDR3 DNA: TGTGCCAGCAGTTTAGGGACAGGGCTAAAGGAAGAGACCCAGTACTTC
CDR3 protein: CASSLGTGLKEETQYF

clone size: -
D gene: -
J gene: TRBJ1-6
V gene: TRBV3-1
CDR3 DNA: TGTGCCAGCAGCCAAGAATCGAGAGATTCACCCCTCCACTTT
CDR3 protein: CASSQESRDSPLHF

clone size: -
D gene: TRBD1
J gene: TRBJ2-5
V gene: TRBV12-3/TRBV12-4
CDR3 DNA: TGTGCCAGCAGTACAGGGGGCGGAAAGACCCAGTACTTC
CDR3 protein: CASSTGGGKTQYF

clone size: few
D gene: -
J gene: TRBJ2-7
V gene: TRBV29-1
CDR3 DNA: TGCAGCGTTGAAAGGGGGAACGATTACGAGCAGTACTTC
CDR3 protein: CSVERGNDYEQYF

clone size: few
D gene: TRBD1
J gene: TRBJ2-7
V gene: TRBV7-9
CDR3 DNA: TGTGCCAGCAGCCCTAGGTCGTCAGGGGGCCAGGTCGAGCAGTACTTC
CDR3 protein: CASSPRSSGGQVEQYF

clone size: few
D gene: -
J gene: TRBJ2-7
V gene: TRBV2
CDR3 DNA: TGTGCCAGCAGTAAACTACAGGAAAGCGAGCAGTGCTTC
CDR3 protein: CASSKLQESEQCF

clone size: -
D gene: -
J gene: TRBJ2-4
V gene: TRBV4-1
CDR3 DNA: TGCGCCAGCAGCCCGGGGGAGGCGGACAAAAACATTCAGTACTTC
CDR3 protein: CASSPGEADKNIQYF

clone size: -
D gene: TRBD1
J gene: TRBJ2-7
V gene: TRBV20-1
CDR3 DNA: TGCAGTGCTAAGGCCGGGACAGTTACCTACGAGCAGTACTTC
CDR3 protein: CSAKAGTVTYEQYF